This T cell receptor beta chain was sequenced during a study of preoperative IRX-2 immunotherapy in early breast cancer. V lost 6 bases and J 5 bases, leaving 7 bases between the germline ends. CDR1 SGHTA and CDR2 FQGNSA come from the germline V gene. The CDR3 consists of 12 residues. Treatment indicated: preoperative locoregional IRX-2 cytokine immunotherapy. Sequencing was performed with immunoSEQ multiplex PCR; in TCRdb, only in-frame clones are kept and a portion is missing. In the table there are around 25,000 clones, about 95% of which are singletons. The genes are TRBV7-2 and TRBJ2-2; D gene ambiguous. The sequence came from a human donor with breast cancer. The sample was tumor tissue, taken after IRX-2 immunotherapy. The CDR3 DNA follows: TGTGCCAGCAGGGGAATTACCGGGGAGCTGTTTTTT. Translation gives CASRGITGELFF. The whole variable domain, remainder taken from reference TRBV7-2 and TRBJ2-2, is GAGVSQSPSNKVTEKGKDVELRCDPISGHTALYWYRQSLGQGLEFLIYFQGNSAPDKSGLPSDRFSAERTGGSVSTLTIQRTQQEDSAVYLCASRGITGELFFGEGSRLTVL.